This T cell receptor (beta chain) was captured in a study of cytomegalovirus exposure and HLA in healthy donors. This CDR3 spans 17 amino acids. The junction had 6 bases not matched to a gene; V was cut back by 4 bases and J by 4 bases. CDR1 SGHAT and CDR2 FQNNGV come from the germline V gene. Method: immunoSEQ multiplex PCR; TCRdb's copy keeps in-frame clones and lacks some. The sample lists about 130,000 clones, approximately 90% seen once, with under 8% in the top ten. The sequence was collected from a woman aged 25 to 45 in good health and CMV-seropositive. The sequenced sample consisted of PBMCs. The rearrangement joins TRBV11-2 to TRBJ2-3; 15 nucleotides match TRBD2. For the CDR3, the DNA is TGTGCCAGCAGCTCAGGGACTAGCGGGAGGTGGGCAGATACGCAGTATTTT. This codes for CASSSGTSGRWADTQYF.